These T cell receptor beta chains were read from a single sample in a study of control samples from healthy donors and cancer patients. Libraries were prepared by immunoSEQ multiplex PCR; TCRdb keeps only in-frame clonotypes and omits some of them. The table has 78,000 or so clones, roughly nine tenths seen once; the top ten hold around 3.8%. The sequenced sample was blood. The source is a woman in her forties or fifties in good health. CDR3s include the opening cysteine and the closing phenylalanine or tryptophan. D genes are given only for firm matches. Rows give clone size only sometimes, using once, few, many, or a class for an expanded clone.

TGTGCCAGCAGCCCGGACAGGGGAAACACTGAAGCTTTCTTT	CASSPDRGNTEAFF	TRBD1	NA	TRBV5-6	TRBJ1-1
TGTGCCAGCAGTTCACAGGGGGCTGGGGCTGGAAACACCATATATTTT	CASSSQGAGAGNTIYF	TRBD1	NA	TRBV6-5	TRBJ1-3
TGTGCCAGCAGCAGGGCGGGACTGGGCTACGAGCAGTACTTC	CASSRAGLGYEQYF	NA	NA	TRBV7-8	TRBJ2-7
TGTGCCAGCAGCTTGTCAGGGTTAACAGATACGCAGTATTTT	CASSLSGLTDTQYF	NA	few	TRBV7-9	TRBJ2-3
TGTGCCAGCAGTTTAGTAGGGAAAGGGGGCTACACCTTC	CASSLVGKGGYTF	NA	NA	TRBV12-3/TRBV12-4	TRBJ1-2
TGTGCCAGCAGTGAATCGGGAAGTCCCACTGAAGCTTTCTTT	CASSESGSPTEAFF	NA	NA	TRBV6-1	TRBJ1-1
TGTGCCACCAGTGATTGGATTAGCGGAGGCACAGATACGCAGTATTTT	CATSDWISGGTDTQYF	NA	NA	TRBV24-1	TRBJ2-3
TGTGCCAGCAGTTTAGGCAGGCGTAGACATTTT	CASSLGRRRHF	NA	NA	TRBV12-3/TRBV12-4	TRBJ1-5
TGTGCCAGCAGCCTAAAACGGACCAACCAAGAGACCCAGTACTTC	CASSLKRTNQETQYF	NA	NA	TRBV3-1/TRBV3-2	TRBJ2-5
TGTGCCAGCAGCCACCCCCCCGGGAGGGCCATGGGGGAGCTGTTTTTT	CASSHPPGRAMGELFF	TRBD2	once	TRBV7-3	TRBJ2-2
TGTGCCAGCAGCTTACAGGGTATGAACACTGAAGCTTTCTTT	CASSLQGMNTEAFF	NA	once	TRBV7-9	TRBJ1-1
TGCAGCGTTGATGGGACTAGCGTAACAGATACGCAGTATTTT	CSVDGTSVTDTQYF	TRBD2	NA	TRBV29-1	TRBJ2-3
TGTGCCAGCAGTGAGTCTGGGAGTTACCACGAGCAGTACTTC	CASSESGSYHEQYF	NA	NA	TRBV6-1	TRBJ2-7
TGTGCCAGTACTCGGGACAGACTTTCACCCCTCCACTTT	CASTRDRLSPLHF	TRBD1	NA	TRBV19	TRBJ1-6
TGTGCCAGCAGCTTAGGGCAAATTCAAGAGACCCAGTACTTC	CASSLGQIQETQYF	NA	NA	TRBV7-8	TRBJ2-5
TGTGCCTGGAGTGTACGCCGAAGGACTGAAGCTTTCTTT	CAWSVRRRTEAFF	NA	few	TRBV30	TRBJ1-1
TGTGCCAGCAGCGCCCTTAGTAAGAACACTGAAGCTTTCTTT	CASSALSKNTEAFF	NA	once	TRBV9	TRBJ1-1
TGTGCCAGCAGCGTCCCGGGACAGGACAAATCCGGCGTTAATGAAAAACTGTTTTTT	CASSVPGQDKSGVNEKLFF	NA	NA	TRBV21-1	TRBJ1-4
TGTGCCAGTAGTATAAGGGTAGGGGATCAGCCCCAGCATTTT	CASSIRVGDQPQHF	NA	NA	TRBV19	TRBJ1-5
TGTGCCAGCAGCCCTAGCCGCCGAGGACTAGCGGGGCTCACAGATACGCAGTATTTT	CASSPSRRGLAGLTDTQYF	TRBD2	NA	TRBV7-9	TRBJ2-3
TGTGCCAGTAGTAGCGGTTCGGGGTCCGGAAACACCATATATTTT	CASSSGSGSGNTIYF	NA	NA	TRBV19	TRBJ1-3
TGTGCCAGCAGTCCTCTTTCAACTAATGAAAAACTGTTTTTT	CASSPLSTNEKLFF	NA	once	TRBV6-5	TRBJ1-4
TGTGCCAGCAACCTAATGGGACAGGAAGGACGTGAAGCTTTCTTT	CASNLMGQEGREAFF	TRBD1	NA	TRBV7-9	TRBJ1-1
TGTGCCAGCAGTCCCCATACGCCGAATACGCAGTATTTT	CASSPHTPNTQYF	NA	NA	TRBV28	TRBJ2-3
TGTGCCAGCTCACCAACTGGGGGCGACTATGGCTACACCTTC	CASSPTGGDYGYTF	NA	NA	TRBV18	TRBJ1-2
TGTGCCACCCGGGCGACAGTGTTCAACGAGCAGTACTTC	CATRATVFNEQYF	NA	NA	TRBV10-3	TRBJ2-7
TGCGCCAGCAGAGGGGGGACTAGCGGGAGTGGGAGTCGCGAGCAGTACTTC	CASRGGTSGSGSREQYF	TRBD2	few	TRBV10-2	TRBJ2-7
TGTGCCAGCAGCCTAAGACAGGGAACCACCTACGAGCAGTACTTC	CASSLRQGTTYEQYF	TRBD1	NA	TRBV3-1/TRBV3-2	TRBJ2-7
TGTGCCACCAGCAATCTCCGGACAAATCCCACAGATACGCAGTATTTT	CATSNLRTNPTDTQYF	NA	NA	TRBV15	TRBJ2-3
TGCGCCAGTCGGGACAGGGACTACGAGCAGTACTTC	CASRDRDYEQYF	TRBD1	few	TRBV5-1	TRBJ2-7
TGTGCCAGCAGCGGAGGACAGGGAGTCCGGAATGAGCAGTTCTTC	CASSGGQGVRNEQFF	TRBD1	few	TRBV6-5	TRBJ2-1
TGTGCCAGCAGCTTGCCTGGACGAGGACAGCCCCCCCCGGGGACCGAAGCTTTCTTT	CASSLPGRGQPPPGTEAFF	NA	NA	TRBV5-4	TRBJ1-1
TGTGCCAGCAGCCCTTTCGTGGGGGGCTCCACCTTT	CASSPFVGGSTF	NA	NA	TRBV7-9	TRBJ1-1
TGTGCCAGCAGCGTAGACGGGTATAGCAATCAGCCCCAGCATTTT	CASSVDGYSNQPQHF	NA	NA	TRBV9	TRBJ1-5
TGTGCCAGCAGCCAAGATCCCCCTTCGACTAGCGGGAGTGATTCCGGGGAGCTGTTTTTT	CASSQDPPSTSGSDSGELFF	TRBD2	NA	TRBV4-2	TRBJ2-2
TGTGCCAGCAGTTACTCTACTAGCGGGAGTTCCAATGAGCAGTTCTTC	CASSYSTSGSSNEQFF	TRBD2	NA	TRBV6-5	TRBJ2-1
TGTGCCAGCAGTGAATCAGACAGGGCAAGGGGAGAGACCCAGTACTTC	CASSESDRARGETQYF	TRBD1	NA	TRBV6-1	TRBJ2-5
TGTGCCAGCAGTTATGATGGCACAGATACGCAGTATTTT	CASSYDGTDTQYF	NA	NA	TRBV6-5	TRBJ2-3
TGTGCCAGCAGTGAACGGGGCTACGAGCAGTACTTC	CASSERGYEQYF	NA	NA	TRBV6-1	TRBJ2-7
TGTGCCAGCAGTGAGACAGGGGACTATGGCTACACCTTC	CASSETGDYGYTF	TRBD1	NA	TRBV2	TRBJ1-2
TGTGCCAGCAGCTTAAGTGGGGGTGGGGAAAAACTGTTTTTT	CASSLSGGGEKLFF	NA	NA	TRBV7-2	TRBJ1-4
TGTGCCAGCAGTCAAGGGACAGGGGGCAACCAGCCCCAGCATTTT	CASSQGTGGNQPQHF	TRBD1	NA	TRBV2	TRBJ1-5
TGTGCCAGCAGCCAAGGGGACAGCACGAGCTCCTACGAGCAGTACTTC	CASSQGDSTSSYEQYF	TRBD1	NA	TRBV3-1/TRBV3-2	TRBJ2-7
TGTGCCAGCAGTTCAGGGGGACTAGAGGATAATTCACCCCTCCACTTT	CASSSGGLEDNSPLHF	TRBD1	NA	TRBV6-5	TRBJ1-6
TGCGCCAGCAGCCAAGATTTGCGTAGCGGGAGTCTCAATGAGCAGTTCTTC	CASSQDLRSGSLNEQFF	TRBD2	NA	TRBV4-1	TRBJ2-1
TGTGCCAGCAGTCACAGTAGCTCCTACGAGCAGTACTTC	CASSHSSSYEQYF	NA	NA	TRBV27	TRBJ2-7